Detailed here is one T cell receptor beta chain. This clonotype was picked up a small number of times. Which antigen it targets is not known. Qualities for individual bases were not recorded, and no much larger clone is one base off. The junction carries 10 bases between V and J, which are trimmed by 1 base and 6 bases respectively. Taken from the germline V gene (reference sequence), the CDR1 and CDR2 loops are SEHNR and FQNEAQ. CDR3 length: 14 amino acids, cysteine to phenylalanine. Just CDR3 DNA is preserved here, 42 bases in frame from base 1. The sample was run on an Illumina NovaSeq 6000. TCR cDNA was made using 5'RACE template switching, a step that added a universal primer site and unique molecular identifiers. Priming for cDNA synthesis came from both the TCR alpha and TCR beta constant segments. Two PCR steps were used to amplify libraries, with sample barcodes and sequencing adapters being added in the second step. Sequencing of libraries was performed on Illumina HiSeq 2500 (2x100 bp) or NovaSeq (2x150 bp). As for the authors' bioinformatics: MIGEC handled demultiplexing of reads and collapsing into UMI consensus sequences, while MiXCR performed V(D)J alignment. Vaccine-responding clonotypes were defined with edgeR using replicate PBMC samples, requiring FDR below 0.01 and a log2 fold change above 5 up to day 15. Each bulk clonotype was labeled CD4 or CD8 based on which sequenced repertoire, CD4 or CD8, contained the clonotype at higher abundance. In-frame beta chains were kept once TCRdb had trimmed the public reads at Q25 with fastp and called clones with MiXCR. Each CDR3 protein gets just one entry, which takes the most common genes and DNA from the rows behind it. The V and J calls and clone size come from TCRdb's table, not from the authors' own analysis. A total of about 170,000 distinct CDR3 sequences appear in this sample, roughly 9.6% of them only once. Jointly, the top ten make up roughly a third of the sample.

This sample stems from a study of T cells after yellow fever vaccination (dated by TCRdb to between 2017 and 2020). With regard to the full study: Libraries from fractions with low cell numbers were prepared with the SMART-Seq v4 Ultra Low Input RNA kit. To track T-cell clones before and after primary and booster YFV17D yellow fever vaccination, bulk TCR alpha and beta repertoires were sequenced longitudinally. The cohort comprised two healthy male donors, one aged 18 to 29 and one aged 30 to 40 years. Blood was drawn at multiple timepoints before and after primary and secondary immunization, with bulk PBMC replicates and cell subsets isolated. Summary of the overall study and its limitations: A small share of clonotypes was detected in both CD4 and CD8 compartments, with the overlap likely arising from convergent recombination. Computational filtering was required because FACS-sorted repertoires could contain abundant contaminating clonotypes from the bulk population. Most clones expanded after primary vaccination were re-detected after the booster (about 96% of CD4 and approximately 89% of CD8), suggesting broad memory maintenance. Compared with the primary T-cell response, the secondary T-cell response was weaker but faster, peaking on day 5 rather than day 15. The study included only a couple of donors, which limits how far the findings can be generalized.

Interpreted using the paper, the treatment or condition label stands for: live attenuated yellow fever vaccine strain. A standard Ficoll-Paque protocol was used to isolate PBMCs from peripheral blood. Dynabeads CD4 and CD8 positive selection kits were used to isolate CD4 and CD8 T-cell fractions. RNA was extracted with TriZol from bulk PBMCs, CD4 and CD8 fractions, and dextramer-positive and dextramer-negative fractions. The TCR comes from a man between 18 and 35 years old who received the YFV17D yellow fever vaccine. The chain uses TRBV7-9 and TRBJ2-1; the D segment might be TRBD1 or TRBD2, since each matches 5 bases. Sequenced material: CD8+ T cells sorted from PBMCs, taken 15 days after the yellow fever booster vaccination. The CDR3 here reads CASSLGGALNEQFF. The sequenced DNA: TGTGCCAGCAGCTTAGGAGGGGCCCTCAATGAGCAGTTCTTC.